This entry concerns a single T cell receptor (beta chain). This sample stems from a study of blood T cell repertoires in COVID-19. The assay was immunoSEQ multiplex PCR, and TCRdb's table has in-frame clones only and misses some. The sample holds 150,000 to 200,000 clones, under 90% seen once. The receptor's source is a woman in her 70s with COVID-19, enrolled during active disease. Sequencing used peripheral blood.

The CDR3 protein is CAKTGSSTDTQYF. The CDR3 DNA reads as TGCGCCAAAACAGGGTCCTCCACAGATACGCAGTATTTT. The V gene is TRBV5-1, the J gene TRBJ2-3, with a tentative D call TRBD1 (6 bases). The germline V gene has CDR1 SGHRS and CDR2 YFSETQ. V was shortened by 9 bases and J by 2 bases, with 13 bases between the two germline ends. The CDR3 sequence is 13 residues long.